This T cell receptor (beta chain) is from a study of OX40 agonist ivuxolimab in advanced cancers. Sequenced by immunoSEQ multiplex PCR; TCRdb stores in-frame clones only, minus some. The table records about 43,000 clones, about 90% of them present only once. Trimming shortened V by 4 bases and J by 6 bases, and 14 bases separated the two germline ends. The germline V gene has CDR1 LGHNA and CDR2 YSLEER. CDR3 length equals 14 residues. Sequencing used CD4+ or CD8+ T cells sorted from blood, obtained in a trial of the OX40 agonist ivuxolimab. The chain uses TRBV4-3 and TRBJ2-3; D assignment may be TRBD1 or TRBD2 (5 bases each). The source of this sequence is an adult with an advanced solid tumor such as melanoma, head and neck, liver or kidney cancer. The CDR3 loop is CASSLNGGSDTQYF. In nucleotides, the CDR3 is TGCGCCAGCAGCCTAAATGGGGGTAGTGATACGCAGTATTTT.